This T cell receptor beta chain is from a study of identical twins. Points from the study as a whole: The study found that models underestimated out-of-frame TCR alpha sharing in monozygotic twins. Alpha sequences out of frame and shared by twins had excess low generation probability. Possibly, invariant MAIT and iNKT cells partly confounded zero-insertion analyses.

Template switching supplied a universal primer site; unique molecular identifiers were carried on the cDNA. One entry per CDR3 protein results from TCRdb running MiXCR on the 5' RACE reads. Of 450,000 to 500,000 distinct CDR3 sequences listed, 13% to 15% are singletons. The germline gives CDR1 SQVTM, CDR2 ANQGSEA. This CDR3 region has 18 residues. V dropped 2 bases and J dropped 2; count of bases not matched to a gene: 11. At least ten counts were recorded for this clonotype. The antigen remains unidentified. These data also formed part of another study, on yellow fever vaccine responses in identical twins.

This sequence originates from a woman between 18 and 29 years old in good health. The sequencing input was CD4+ T cells sorted from blood. The chain employs TRBV29-1 and TRBJ2-3; 12 bases fit TRBD2. The CDR3: CSVEFTSGRFRFTDTQYF. DNA of the CDR3: TGCAGCGTTGAATTCACTAGCGGGAGGTTCAGGTTCACAGATACGCAGTATTTT.